Many counts were recorded for the clone carrying this T cell receptor beta chain. Antigen specificity is unknown. This specimen comes from a study of T cells after yellow fever vaccination. TCRdb processed the 5' RACE reads anew with MiXCR; each CDR3 protein has one entry. The sample consists of about 630,000 distinct CDR3 sequences, approximately 13% of them appearing once. CDR3 length: 14 residues. CDR1 and CDR2 from the germline V gene are MNHEY and SMNVEV (reference sequence). V lost 5 bases and J 6 bases, leaving 16 bases between the germline ends. Regarding the study as a whole: Reappearance after the booster was seen for most primary-vaccination clones, at 95% to 97% CD4 and around 90% CD8.

This sequence joins TRBV27 and TRBJ1-2; D uncertain. The input for sequencing was PBMCs, taken on the day of the yellow fever booster vaccination. The TCR originated in a man between 25 and 39 years old who received the YFV17D yellow fever vaccine. The CDR3 loop reads CASSPAWSDHGYTF. CDR3 DNA: TGTGCCAGCAGTCCCGCCTGGTCGGACCATGGCTACACCTTC.